The clone carrying this T cell receptor beta chain was found once. Its antigen is unknown. Deep-level running was used for the assay. Sorted subsets were amplified in replicate PCRs using about 200 ng DNA, some 31,000 T cell genomes. The table came from immunoSEQ multiplex PCR; TCRdb's copy has only in-frame clones and leaves some out. The data hold about 2 million clones, with over 85% observed a single time. Trimming took off 10 bases at V and 0 bases at J, with 13 bases between the two ends. Looked up from germline, CDR1 is MDHEN and CDR2 is SYDVKM. This CDR3 spans 15 amino acids. This entry belongs to a study of shared clonotypes between healthy human individuals. Across the whole study: The study used three CD4 naive, three CD4 memory, two CD8 naive and one CD8 memory plate per donor.

Study conclusions and caveats: Rarefaction analysis demonstrated incomplete sorted-subset sequencing notwithstanding large depth.

Material for sequencing was naive CD4+ T cells sorted from blood. Noted subset: CD45RA+ positively selected. The TCR sequence derives from a man aged 18 to 35 in good health. The chain carries TRBV28 and TRBJ2-6; D gene unclear. The CDR3 sequence is CATNVEDSGANVLTF. CDR3 nucleotide sequence: TGTGCCACCAATGTTGAAGACTCTGGGGCCAACGTCCTGACTTTC. Full variable domain (outside the CDR3, taken from reference TRBV28 and TRBJ2-6): DVKVTQSSRYLVKRTGEKVFLECVQDMDHENMFWYRQDPGLGLRLIYFSYDVKMKEKGDIPEGYSVSREKKERFSLILESASTNQTSMYLCATNVEDSGANVLTFGAGSRLTVL.